These 23 T cell receptor beta chains were sequenced from one sample in a study of OX40 agonist ivuxolimab in advanced cancers. Preparation of the library involved the immunoSEQ multiplex PCR assay. The immuneACCESS repertoire file appears here via TCRdb, limited to in-frame rearrangements. These files lack a portion of the clones; in checked studies, under half of the deficit traces to unresolved V genes, and the cause of the others is not known. A total of under 75,000 clones appear in this sample, about nine tenths of them only once. Approximately 14% of the sample is taken by the ten largest. Specimen: CD4+ or CD8+ T cells sorted from blood, collected in a trial of the OX40 agonist ivuxolimab. The receptors stem from an adult with an advanced solid tumor such as melanoma, head and neck, liver or kidney cancer.

The chain couples TRBV27 to TRBJ2-3; 13 bases line up with TRBD2. Per the germline V gene, CDR1 is MNHEY and CDR2 is SMNVEV (reference sequence). There are 16 residues in the CDR3. V was clipped by 6 bases and J by 5 bases; unmatched bases: 8. The CDR3 bases are TGTGCCAGCAGCTCCGGACTAGCGGGAGTAGAAGATACGCAGTATTTT. Translated, it gives CASSSGLAGVEDTQYF.

The chain links TRBV27 to TRBJ2-3, with 7 bases lining up with TRBD1. This CDR3 region has 16 residues. V gave up 7 bases and J gave up 3 bases; unmatched junction bases: 13. Germline CDR1 is MNHEY and CDR2 is SMNVEV (reference sequence). CDR3 protein: CASTPTGVGMTDTQYF. The CDR3 region has the DNA TGTGCCAGCACTCCCACAGGGGTAGGGATGACAGATACGCAGTATTTT.

The V call is TRBV5-4, the J call TRBJ2-1; 8 bases map to TRBD2. V lost 4 bases, J lost 7 bases, and 13 bases stayed unmatched. This CDR3 is built from 16 residues. Germline V CDR1 and CDR2: SGHNT, YYREEE (reference sequence). As DNA, the CDR3 is TGTGCCAGCAGCCTTTCACCGGGACTAGAAGGGAATGAGCAGTTCTTC. As protein: CASSLSPGLEGNEQFF.

This chain links TRBV28 with TRBJ1-5; 8 bases map to TRBD1. J gave up 7 bases and V 5 bases, and 16 bases lay outside the gene matches. The CDR3 extends over 17 amino acids. Per the germline V gene, CDR1 is MDHEN and CDR2 is SYDVKM. CDR3 region: CASSGPRTGSFEQPQHF. CDR3 coding DNA: TGTGCCAGCAGTGGCCCCCGGACAGGGAGCTTTGAACAGCCCCAGCATTTT.

The chain combines TRBV29-1 with TRBJ2-7, with 11 positions matching TRBD2. Germline CDR1 is SQVTM and CDR2 is ANQGSEA. The CDR3 is 17 amino acids. Trimming removed 7 bases from V and 2 bases from J; junction bases left unmatched: 16. The CDR3 sequence is CSALLAGGIRSAYEQYF. CDR3 DNA sequence: TGCAGCGCGCTATTAGCGGGAGGGATAAGATCGGCCTACGAGCAGTACTTC.

This chain connects TRBV13 to TRBJ2-7; 14 nucleotides match TRBD2. With 5 bases clipped from V and 7 bases from J, the junction kept 7 bases outside the gene matches. The CDR3 has 15 residues. Germline V gives CDR1 PRHDT, CDR2 FYEKMQ (reference sequence). CDR3 in amino acids: CASSSGTSGREEQYF. The CDR3 nucleotides read TGTGCCAGCAGCAGTGGGACTAGCGGGAGAGAAGAGCAGTACTTC.

This sequence joins TRBV9 and TRBJ2-1; D ambiguous. The CDR3 sequence is 17 residues long. The germline V gene has CDR1 SGDLS and CDR2 YYNGEE. V was clipped by 3 bases and J by 1 base, with 17 bases between them. The CDR3 spells CASSGSARIESYNEQFF. CDR3 DNA: TGTGCCAGCAGCGGATCCGCAAGAATAGAGTCCTACAATGAGCAGTTCTTC.

This clone is a singleton in its sample. The genes are TRBV7-9 and TRBJ2-1; D gene ambiguous. The V end was cut by 1 base, the J end by 7 bases, with 11 bases between. The CDR3 spans 14 residues. Germline V gives CDR1 SEHNR, CDR2 FQNEAQ (reference sequence). The CDR3 nucleotides are TGTGCCAGCAGCTTAGGCAGTGATAAGAATGAGCAGTTCTTC. It is translated as CASSLGSDKNEQFF.

The chain links TRBV6-5 to TRBJ2-3; 9 bases map to TRBD1. CDR3 size: 15 residues. Germline CDR1 reads MNHEY; CDR2 reads SVGAGI. V was pared by 2 bases and J by 2 bases, with 2 bases of the junction left unmatched. The CDR3 coding sequence is TGTGCCAGCAGTTACCGGGACAGGGCCACAGATACGCAGTATTTT. It is translated as CASSYRDRATDTQYF.

This clone was counted once. The chain uses TRBV15 and TRBJ2-5; TRBD2 is a possible D gene (6 bases). Germline V lookup: CDR1 LNHNV, CDR2 YYDKDF (reference sequence). V dropped 1 base and J dropped 5 bases, with 20 bases sitting between them. The CDR3 runs to 17 residues. CDR3 sequence: CATSRVGGEETGETQYF. The CDR3 region has the DNA TGTGCCACCAGCAGAGTGGGCGGGGAGGAGACGGGGGAGACCCAGTACTTC.

This clone was detected once. The rearrangement joins TRBV9 to TRBJ1-4; possible D gene TRBD1, 5 bases. This CDR3 is built from 15 residues. Trimming took 4 bases from V and 5 from J, leaving 15 bases between them. Germline loops: CDR1 SGDLS, CDR2 YYNGEE. The CDR3 DNA reads as TGTGCCAGCAGCTCGGGGAGGGGCTGGAATGAAAAACTGTTTTTT. Its protein is CASSSGRGWNEKLFF.

This sequence joins TRBV4-2 and TRBJ2-2; 7 bases are shared with TRBD1. The CDR3 consists of 17 residues. The J segment lost 4 bases and the V segment lost 1 base, leaving 9 bases of the junction unmatched. Looked up from germline, CDR1 is LGHNA and CDR2 is YNFKEQ. The CDR3 DNA is TGTGCCAGCAGCCAAGGGATCCCGACAGGGACCACCGGGGAGCTGTTTTTT. It specifies CASSQGIPTGTTGELFF.

The chain uses TRBV4-1 and TRBJ2-6; D gene ambiguous. The CDR3 is made up of 14 amino acids. V was trimmed by 0 bases and J by 4 bases, leaving 4 bases between them. Germline lookup yields CDR1 MGHRA and CDR2 YSYEKL. The CDR3 spells CASSQDRGANVLTF. The CDR3 coding sequence is TGCGCCAGCAGCCAAGATAGGGGGGCCAACGTCCTGACTTTC.

This chain's CDR3 is CASSQRDTSPLHF. The CDR3 DNA follows: TGTGCCAGCAGCCAACGGGACACCTCACCCCTCCACTTT. The chain combines TRBV7-3 with TRBJ1-6; D might be TRBD1 (6 bases). Germline CDR1 SGHTA, CDR2 FQGTGA. The CDR3 is 13 residues long. V was cut by 5 bases and J by 10 bases, with 12 bases left in between.

The chain employs TRBV28 and TRBJ1-5; D is unresolved. The CDR3 has 13 residues. Germline V gene data show CDR1 as MDHEN and CDR2 as SYDVKM. Trimming shortened V by 1 base and J by 5 bases, and 6 bases separated the two germline ends. The CDR3 coding sequence is TGTGCCAGCAGTTTATTTTCAGATCAGCCCCAGCATTTT. Translating gives CASSLFSDQPQHF. The whole variable domain, remainder taken from reference TRBV28 and TRBJ1-5, is DVKVTQSSRYLVKRTGEKVFLECVQDMDHENMFWYRQDPGLGLRLIYFSYDVKMKEKGDIPEGYSVSREKKERFSLILESASTNQTSMYLCASSLFSDQPQHFGDGTRLSIL.

The V call is TRBV4-3, the J call TRBJ2-1; no clear D. Germline-derived CDR1 and CDR2 are LGHNA and YSLEER. This CDR3 comprises 15 residues. Trimming cost V 4 bases and J 6 bases, with 16 bases left between them. CDR3 sequence reads: CASSRLSFSPNEQFF. The CDR3 coding sequence is TGCGCCAGCAGCCGCCTGTCCTTCAGCCCCAATGAGCAGTTCTTC.

A few counts support this clone. The V and J genes are TRBV15 and TRBJ1-2, with D possibly TRBD1 on 6 matching bases. Germline V gives CDR1 LNHNV, CDR2 YYDKDF (reference sequence). The V end was cut by 4 bases, the J end by 0 bases, with 12 bases between. CDR3 length: 15 amino acids. CDR3 nucleotides: TGTGCCACCAGCACCCCCCGGACAGCTAACTATGGCTACACCTTC. Its translation is CATSTPRTANYGYTF.

The chain is built from TRBV6-6 and TRBJ2-2; D not certain. The CDR3 consists of 13 residues. Germline CDR1 MNHNY, CDR2 SVGAGI (reference sequence). Deletions cut 2 bases from V and 4 bases from J, with 5 bases between. CDR3 DNA sequence: TGTGCCAGCAGTTACCCAGTCACCGGGGAGCTGTTTTTT. This gives the protein CASSYPVTGELFF.

This clone was seen a handful of times. The chain couples TRBV9 to TRBJ1-1; 8 bases are a match to TRBD1. This CDR3 region has 14 residues. J lost 5 bases, V lost 3 bases, and 6 bases had no gene match. CDR1 is SGDLS, CDR2 YYNGEE, per germline. CDR3 region: CASSDGTGYTEAFF. DNA for the CDR3: TGTGCCAGCAGCGACGGGACAGGTTATACTGAAGCTTTCTTT.

V gene TRBV4-3 combines with J gene TRBJ2-7, with TRBD1 matching 8 bases. V gave up 0 bases and J gave up 5 bases; unmatched junction bases: 9. This CDR3 has 16 amino acids. CDR1 and CDR2 from the germline V gene are LGHNA and YSLEER. For the CDR3, the DNA is TGCGCCAGCAGCCAAGATTTAACAGGGGGTATCAACGAGCAGTACTTC. Residues: CASSQDLTGGINEQYF.

V is TRBV10-2 and J is TRBJ1-5, with D possibly TRBD1 on 6 matching bases. V dropped 0 bases and J dropped 7 bases, with 13 bases sitting between them. The CDR3 runs 15 residues. Germline lookup yields CDR1 WSHSY and CDR2 SAAADI. The CDR3 DNA reads as TGCGCCAGCAGTGAGTCGGACAGATTAAAGCAGCCCCAGCATTTT. Its protein product is CASSESDRLKQPQHF.

V is TRBV2 and J is TRBJ1-1; no clear D. This CDR3 is 9 amino acids long. Germline loops: CDR1 SNHLY, CDR2 FYNNEI. Trimming removed 6 bases at V and 13 bases at J, with 9 bases between. The CDR3 bases are TGTGCCAGCAGCTTTACAGATTTCTTT. It encodes CASSFTDFF.

This rearrangement joins TRBV19 to TRBJ2-7; D is undetermined. The CDR3 covers 13 residues. Germline CDR1 and CDR2: LNHDA and SQIVND (reference sequence). The V and J ends lost 5 bases and 3 bases respectively, with 11 bases between them. The CDR3 is CASSPAPLYEQYF. CDR3 nucleotides: TGTGCCAGTAGTCCCGCGCCCCTCTACGAGCAGTACTTC.